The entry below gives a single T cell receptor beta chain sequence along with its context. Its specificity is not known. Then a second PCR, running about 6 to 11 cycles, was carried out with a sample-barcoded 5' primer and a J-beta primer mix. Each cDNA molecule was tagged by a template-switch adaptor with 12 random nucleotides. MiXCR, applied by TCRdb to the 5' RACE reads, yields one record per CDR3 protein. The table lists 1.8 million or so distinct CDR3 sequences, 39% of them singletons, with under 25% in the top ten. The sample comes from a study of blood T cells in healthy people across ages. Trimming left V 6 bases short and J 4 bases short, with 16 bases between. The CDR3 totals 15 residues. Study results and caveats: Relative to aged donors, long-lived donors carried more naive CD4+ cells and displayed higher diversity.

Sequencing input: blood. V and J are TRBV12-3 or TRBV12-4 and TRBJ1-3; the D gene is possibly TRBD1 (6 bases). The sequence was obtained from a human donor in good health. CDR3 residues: CASRPHTGRGNTIYF. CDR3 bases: TGTGCCAGCAGACCCCACACAGGGAGGGGAAACACCATATATTTT.